A few counts support the clone carrying this T cell receptor beta chain. The entry originates in a study of blood T cell repertoires in COVID-19. Original analysis: Reference gene primers were amplified, and this amplification served to estimate nucleated cell counts. Assay: immunoSEQ multiplex PCR; the TCRdb copy retains only in-frame clones and omits some. V, J and clone size reflect that table, while D and trimming were determined from the DNA. The sample yields approximately 310,000 clones, more than 75% seen once. The CDR3 has 17 residues. Germline CDR1 and CDR2: MNHEY and SVGEGT. The germline V and J ends were trimmed by 2 bases and 1 base, with 17 bases remaining between them.

The sample was peripheral blood. The V call is TRBV6-2 or TRBV6-3, the J call TRBJ1-1, with D uncertain. The TCR comes from a woman between 50 and 59 years old who had recovered from COVID-19. DNA of the CDR3: TGTGCCAGCAGTTACACCCCTGGAGGGCCGGAGAACACTGAAGCTTTCTTT. Its protein is CASSYTPGGPENTEAFF.